The 32 T cell receptor beta chains reported below all come from one sample, sequenced in a study of blood T cell repertoires in COVID-19. Sequencing used immunoSEQ multiplex PCR; TCRdb keeps in-frame clones, though not all of them. The sample includes roughly 200,000 clones, about 80% of them seen just once. The specimen sequenced was peripheral blood. All receptors come from a woman between 55 and 75 years old with COVID-19, enrolled during active disease.

In this sample, this clone turned up once. This chain links TRBV6-4 with TRBJ2-1, with TRBD2 matching 9 bases. The CDR3 totals 16 residues. V shed 8 bases, J shed 3 bases, and the junction held 11 bases outside the gene matches. Germline assignment: CDR1 MRHNA and CDR2 SNTAGT. The CDR3 DNA reads as TGTGCCAGCGGACGGAATCCGACTAGCGGCTACAATGAGCAGTTCTTC. This encodes CASGRNPTSGYNEQFF.

This clone showed up just a few times. The V and J genes are TRBV5-1 and TRBJ2-2; TRBD2 matches at 7 bases. The CDR3 has 16 residues. Germline V gene sequence: CDR1 SGHRS, CDR2 YFSETQ. Trimming cost V 7 bases and J 3 bases; bases outside gene matches: 12. CDR3 sequence reads: CASRRESSGYTGELFF. In DNA, the CDR3 is TGCGCCAGCCGTCGGGAGTCTAGCGGATACACCGGGGAGCTGTTTTTT. Complete variable domain (other parts from reference TRBV5-1 and TRBJ2-2): KAGVTQTPRYLIKTRGQQVTLSCSPISGHRSVSWYQQTPGQGLQFLFEYFSETQRNKGNFPGRFSGRQFSNSRSEMNVSTLELGDSALYLCASRRESSGYTGELFFGEGSRLTVL.

The rearrangement joins TRBV11-3 to TRBJ2-2; maybe TRBD2 (5 bases). V was clipped by 4 bases and J by 2 bases, with 14 bases between them. This CDR3 comprises 16 residues. Germline V gene sequence: CDR1 SGHNT, CDR2 YENEEA. This CDR3 is CASSSKTGKNTGELFF. The CDR3 DNA reads TGTGCCAGCAGCTCTAAAACCGGGAAAAACACCGGGGAGCTGTTTTTT.

This clone was seen a single time. The chain joins TRBV6-2 or TRBV6-3 to TRBJ2-1, with 10 bases that match TRBD2. The CDR3 is 17 residues long. CDR1 is MNHEY, CDR2 SVGEGT, per germline. V gave up 4 bases and J gave up 6 bases; unmatched junction bases: 12. The CDR3 region has the DNA TGTGCCAGCAGTTCCATATATAGCGGGAGGCCTCTCAATGAGCAGTTCTTC. Its translation: CASSSIYSGRPLNEQFF.

The chain joins TRBV7-2 to TRBJ2-1; 16 bases are a match to TRBD2. The germline CDR1 and CDR2 sequences are SGHTA and FQGNSA. The CDR3 runs 16 residues. Germline trimming cut 3 bases from V and 6 bases from J; bases unmatched to any gene: 2. The DNA of the CDR3 is TGTGCCAGCAGCTTGGGACTAGCGGGGGGGCTCAATGAGCAGTTCTTC. Its translation: CASSLGLAGGLNEQFF.

V gene TRBV4-3 combines with J gene TRBJ2-3; the D gene is possibly TRBD1 (5 bases). V was shortened by 3 bases and J by 4 bases, with 14 bases between the two germline ends. Looked up from germline, CDR1 is LGHNA and CDR2 is YSLEER. CDR3 length: 15 amino acids. The CDR3 nucleotides are TGCGCCAGCAGCCACAACGGTCAGGGTTCAGATACGCAGTATTTT. Translating it yields CASSHNGQGSDTQYF.

The chain uses TRBV6-6 and TRBJ2-5, with a weak D call TRBD2 (6 bases). The V gene's germline CDR1 is MNHNY and CDR2 SVGAGI (reference sequence). The V gene lost 6 bases and the J gene lost 2 bases, with 16 bases spanning the gap. CDR3 length: 15 residues. CDR3 sequence: CASSGMAGPQETQYF. The CDR3 DNA sequence: TGTGCCAGCAGCGGGATGGCGGGGCCACAAGAGACCCAGTACTTC.

The chain employs TRBV6-2 or TRBV6-3 and TRBJ1-1, with D possibly TRBD1 on 6 matching bases. V was trimmed by 2 bases and J by 11 bases, leaving 18 bases between them. Germline V gene sequence: CDR1 MNHEY, CDR2 SVGEGT. This CDR3 region has 14 residues. The CDR3 loop is CASSYPGGGSGAFF. In nucleotides, the CDR3 is TGTGCCAGCAGTTACCCGGGGGGGGGCTCTGGCGCTTTCTTT.

This sequence joins TRBV5-1 and TRBJ1-1; possibly TRBD1 for D (5 bases). Trimming cost V 4 bases and J 7 bases, with 14 bases left between them. In germline, CDR1 is SGHRS, CDR2 YFSETQ. CDR3 length: 13 amino acids. The CDR3, as DNA: TGCGCCAGCAGCGCCGGTGGGGCCGGTGAAGCTTTCTTT. This encodes CASSAGGAGEAFF.

V gene TRBV4-3 combines with J gene TRBJ2-1; 14 bases fit TRBD2. CDR1 LGHNA and CDR2 YSLEER come from the germline V gene. V was clipped by 3 bases and J by 5 bases; unmatched bases: 9. The CDR3 contains 18 residues. The CDR3 bases are TGCGCCAGCAGCCACGGTAGACTAGCGGGGGGGCAAGACAATGAGCAGTTCTTC. It translates to CASSHGRLAGGQDNEQFF.

This clone was seen once. The chain couples TRBV9 to TRBJ1-4, with D possibly matching TRBD1 (6 bases). Between the trimmed V and J ends, which lost 0 bases and 3 bases, there was a span of 21 bases. CDR1 SGDLS and CDR2 YYNGEE come from the germline V gene. The CDR3 runs to 19 residues. The CDR3 spells CASSVAGGSRRLSNEKLFF. As DNA, the CDR3 is TGTGCCAGCAGCGTAGCGGGGGGCAGCCGCCGGCTATCTAATGAAAAACTGTTTTTT.

The chain uses TRBV4-2 and TRBJ1-5; a weak D match, TRBD1 (6 bases). CDR1 is LGHNA and CDR2 is YNFKEQ in the germline V gene. Trimming stripped 1 base from V and 0 bases from J, with 10 bases between. This CDR3 spans 16 amino acids. The CDR3 loop reads CASSQVGRGSNQPQHF. CDR3 bases: TGTGCCAGCAGCCAAGTAGGCAGGGGTAGCAATCAGCCCCAGCATTTT.

This clone was seen a few times. This rearrangement joins TRBV2 to TRBJ1-6; possible D gene TRBD1, 6 bases. Germline V gives CDR1 SNHLY, CDR2 FYNNEI. Trimming pared 2 bases from V and 7 bases from J, leaving 12 bases between. The CDR3 loop spans 15 amino acids. The CDR3 DNA reads as TGTGCCAGCAGTGAACGGGCAGGGGAAAATTCACCCCTCCACTTT. Amino acids: CASSERAGENSPLHF.

This clone was seen a few times. The rearrangement joins TRBV6-5 to TRBJ1-2; D is unresolved. This CDR3 contains 12 residues. Germline lookup yields CDR1 MNHEY and CDR2 SVGAGI. Trimming removed 8 bases at V and 5 bases at J, with 12 bases between. This CDR3 reads CASETTVYGYTF. DNA for the CDR3: TGTGCCAGCGAGACTACGGTGTATGGCTACACCTTC.

The chain carries TRBV6-2 or TRBV6-3 and TRBJ2-1; TRBD2 aligns across 13 bases. Germline lookup yields CDR1 MNHEY and CDR2 SVGEGT. Losses at the gene ends were 2 bases for V and 12 bases for J; bases not matched to a gene: 7. CDR3 length equals 15 residues. The CDR3: CASSYGTSGIVVQFF. The CDR3 DNA reads as TGTGCCAGCAGTTACGGGACTAGCGGGATCGTGGTGCAGTTCTTC.

DNA for the CDR3: TGTGCCAGCAGCTTAAGAGGACTAGCCCCGGAGGGTGAGCAGTTCTTC. This translates into CASSLRGLAPEGEQFF. The chain is built from TRBV7-9 and TRBJ2-1, with 8 nucleotides matching TRBD2. This CDR3 region has 16 residues. Germline-derived CDR1 and CDR2 are SEHNR and FQNEAQ (reference sequence). The V and J ends lost 2 bases and 9 bases, in that order; junction bases with no gene match: 12. The complete variable domain, with remaining parts taken from reference TRBV7-9 and TRBJ2-1, reads DTGVSQNPRHKITKRGQNVTFRCDPISEHNRLYWYRQTLGQGPEFLTYFQNEAQLEKSRLLSDRFSAERPKGSFSTLEIQRTEQGDSAMYLCASSLRGLAPEGEQFFGPGTRLTVL.

V usage is TRBV4-3 and J usage is TRBJ2-7; no clear D. There are 14 residues in the CDR3. V lost 1 base and J 3 bases, leaving 10 bases between the germline ends. In germline, CDR1 is LGHNA, CDR2 YSLEER. CDR3 bases: TGCGCCAGCAGCCAAGGCCCCAGAAGCTACGAGCAGTACTTC. Translating gives CASSQGPRSYEQYF.

This chain's CDR3 is CASSIYRGIETQYF. CDR3 bases: TGTGCCAGCAGCATATACAGGGGTATAGAGACCCAGTACTTC. The chain recombines TRBV5-4 with TRBJ2-5; TRBD1 agrees at 7 bases. Per germline, CDR1 SGHNT and CDR2 YYREEE (reference sequence). The V and J ends lost 4 bases and 4 bases, in that order; junction bases with no gene match: 7. This CDR3 has 14 residues.

J is TRBJ1-5 and V is TRBV28, with D possibly being TRBD1 (5 bases). The V end lost 7 bases, the J end lost 4 bases, and 14 bases lay between the germline ends. The CDR3 extends over 14 amino acids. Germline CDR1 and CDR2: MDHEN and SYDVKM. DNA of the CDR3: TGTGCCAGCACCCCCGGCGGACAAAATCAGCCCCAGCATTTT. This codes for CASTPGGQNQPQHF.

This chain connects TRBV5-1 to TRBJ1-1; D is perhaps TRBD1 (6 bases). The CDR3 is 13 residues long. Germline CDR1 SGHRS, CDR2 YFSETQ. The V end was cut by 1 base, the J end by 4 bases, with 8 bases between. The CDR3 DNA sequence: TGCGCCAGCAGCTTGACAGGGTTCACTGAAGCTTTCTTT. It encodes CASSLTGFTEAFF.

This clone was seen just once. This chain links TRBV28 with TRBJ2-7; TRBD2 agrees at 7 bases. The CDR3 length is 16 residues. CDR1 and CDR2 (germline): MDHEN, SYDVKM. V lost 5 bases, J lost 3 bases, and 13 bases stayed unmatched. The CDR3 protein is CASSGRRGMPIYEQYV. DNA for the CDR3: TGTGCCAGCAGTGGGAGGCGGGGGATGCCCATCTACGAGCAGTACGTC.

The chain employs TRBV2 and TRBJ1-6; 10 bases agree with TRBD1. The CDR3 totals 18 residues. Trimming removed 1 base from V and 5 bases from J; junction bases left unmatched: 8. The V gene's germline CDR1 is SNHLY and CDR2 FYNNEI. CDR3 bases: TGTGCCAGCAGTGAAGGTGTCGGACAGGGGGATAATAATTCACCCCTCCACTTT. Translation gives CASSEGVGQGDNNSPLHF. The full variable domain, its missing parts supplied by reference TRBV2 and TRBJ1-6, is EPEVTQTPSHQVTQMGQEVILRCVPISNHLYFYWYRQILGQKVEFLVSFYNNEISEKSEIFDDQFSVERPDGSNFTLKIRSTKLEDSAMYFCASSEGVGQGDNNSPLHFGNGTRLTVT.

The rearrangement uses TRBV9 and TRBJ2-2, with 8 bases matching TRBD2. J gave up 6 bases and V 0 bases, and 4 bases lay outside the gene matches. This CDR3 has 15 residues. Germline loops: CDR1 SGDLS, CDR2 YYNGEE. The CDR3 DNA reads as TGTGCCAGCAGCGTAGCTCTAGCGGGTGCCGGGGAGCTGTTTTTT. This encodes CASSVALAGAGELFF.

The V gene is TRBV6-2 or TRBV6-3, the J gene TRBJ1-6, with 7 bases fitting TRBD1. Trimming at V came to 5 bases and at J to 10 bases, leaving 8 bases not matched to a gene. Germline V gene data show CDR1 as MNHEY and CDR2 as SVGEGT. The CDR3 contains 14 residues. The CDR3 spells CASSPDRALSPLHF. The CDR3 nucleotides are TGTGCCAGCAGTCCCGACAGGGCTCTATCACCCCTCCACTTT.

This clone has more than one count but fewer than ten. The chain couples TRBV6-4 to TRBJ2-2, with a possible D match to TRBD1 (5 bases). The V gene's germline CDR1 is MRHNA and CDR2 SNTAGT. V gave up 0 bases and J gave up 4 bases, with 9 bases separating them. This CDR3 has 15 residues. Written as DNA, the CDR3 is TGTGCCAGCAGTGACTCAGGGGCCGGCACCGGGGAGCTGTTTTTT. Translation gives CASSDSGAGTGELFF.

V gene TRBV3-1 (or the pseudogene TRBV3-2) combines with J gene TRBJ2-3; 9 bases match TRBD2. Per the germline V gene, CDR1 is LGHDT and CDR2 is YNNKEL (reference sequence). The V segment lost 3 bases and the J segment 0 bases; nucleotides outside the gene matches: 7. The CDR3 extends over 17 amino acids. DNA for the CDR3: TGTGCCAGCAGCCAGGTGACTAGCGGCTATAGCACAGATACGCAGTATTTT. Its translation is CASSQVTSGYSTDTQYF.

This rearrangement joins TRBV20-1 to TRBJ1-4; maybe TRBD1 (5 bases). Per germline, CDR1 DFQATT and CDR2 SNEGSKA (reference sequence). The CDR3 consists of 11 residues. CDR3 sequence (DNA): TGCAGCTCGCGACGGGGGGAAAAACTGTTTTTT. Translation gives CSSRRGEKLFF.

The chain is built from TRBV2 and TRBJ2-6; D gene unclear. This CDR3 is 15 amino acids long. Germline V gives CDR1 SNHLY, CDR2 FYNNEI. V dropped 7 bases and J dropped 0 bases, with 10 bases sitting between them. As DNA, the CDR3 is TGTGCCAGCACGGCGGCCCGCTCTGGGGCCAACGTCCTGACTTTC. Translation: CASTAARSGANVLTF.

The count of this clone is one. The rearrangement links TRBV12-3 or TRBV12-4 to TRBJ1-2; maybe TRBD1 (5 bases). V lost 5 bases and J lost 8, with 15 bases in between. This CDR3 has 13 amino acids. Here the CDR3 DNA reads TGTGCCAGCAGTCCCCAAGGGGCGCGGGGCTACACCTTC. Its translation is CASSPQGARGYTF.

The genes are TRBV7-9 and TRBJ2-7; the D gene is possibly TRBD2 (5 bases). Per the germline V gene, CDR1 is SEHNR and CDR2 is FQNEAQ (reference sequence). The CDR3 covers 14 residues. The V end lost 5 bases, the J end lost 3 bases, and 14 bases lay between the germline ends. The CDR3 sequence is CASSPSTSLYEQYF. The CDR3 nucleotides read TGTGCCAGCAGCCCCTCCACTAGTCTCTACGAGCAGTACTTC. The full variable domain, in which reference TRBV7-9 and TRBJ2-7 provide the parts outside the CDR3, is DTGVSQNPRHKITKRGQNVTFRCDPISEHNRLYWYRQTLGQGPEFLTYFQNEAQLEKSRLLSDRFSAERPKGSFSTLEIQRTEQGDSAMYLCASSPSTSLYEQYFGPGTRLTVT.

J is TRBJ2-6 and V is TRBV7-2; D is possibly TRBD1 (6 bases). With 1 base removed from V and 0 bases from J, the gap between germline ends came to 10 bases. Germline V CDR1 and CDR2: SGHTA, FQGNSA. CDR3 length: 17 residues. The CDR3 protein is CASSLVGQSSGANVLTF. CDR3 bases: TGTGCCAGCAGCTTAGTCGGACAGTCCTCTGGGGCCAACGTCCTGACTTTC.

CDR3 sequence: CASSSGTGELFF. The CDR3, as DNA: TGTGCCAGCAGTTCAGGGACCGGGGAGCTGTTTTTT. The chain recombines TRBV28 with TRBJ2-2; D may be TRBD1 (5 bases). Deletions cut 4 bases from V and 5 bases from J, with 5 bases between. This CDR3 comprises 12 residues. Germline values: CDR1 MDHEN, CDR2 SYDVKM.